This T cell receptor beta chain was sequenced in a study of cytomegalovirus exposure and HLA in healthy donors. The table came from immunoSEQ multiplex PCR; TCRdb's copy has only in-frame clones and leaves some out. The table includes some 330,000 clones, 80% to 90% detected once. This CDR3 contains 14 residues. Germline assignment: CDR1 SGDLS and CDR2 YYNGEE. After removal of 0 bases from V and 10 bases from J, the junction contained 2 bases not matched to a gene. What was sequenced was PBMCs. The receptor was isolated from a young woman in good health and CMV-seronegative. The rearrangement uses TRBV9 and TRBJ2-3, with 13 bases matching TRBD2. CDR3 DNA: TGTGCCAGCAGCGTAGGACTAGCGGGAGGCGCGCAGTATTTT. Amino acids: CASSVGLAGGAQYF.